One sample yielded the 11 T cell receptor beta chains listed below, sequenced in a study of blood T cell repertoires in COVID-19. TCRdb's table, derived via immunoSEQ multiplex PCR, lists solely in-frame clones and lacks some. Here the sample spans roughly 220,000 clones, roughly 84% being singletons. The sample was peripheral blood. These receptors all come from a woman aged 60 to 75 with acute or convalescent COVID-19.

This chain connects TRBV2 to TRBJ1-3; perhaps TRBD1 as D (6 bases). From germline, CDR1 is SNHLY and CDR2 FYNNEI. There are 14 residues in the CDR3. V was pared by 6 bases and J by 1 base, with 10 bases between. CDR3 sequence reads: CASRRTVSGNTIYF. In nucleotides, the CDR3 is TGTGCCAGCAGGAGGACAGTTTCTGGAAACACCATATATTTT.

The CDR3 nucleotides read TGTGCCAGTAGTCCGGGACAGTCAACAGATACGCAGTATTTT. Translating it yields CASSPGQSTDTQYF. V gene TRBV19 combines with J gene TRBJ2-3; 7 bases align to TRBD1. Germline CDR1 is LNHDA and CDR2 is SQIVND (reference sequence). Trimming took 5 bases from V and 3 from J; bases not matched to a gene: 5. The CDR3 contains 14 residues. The variable domain in full, with the rest retrieved from reference TRBV19 and TRBJ2-3, is DGGITQSPKYLFRKEGQNVTLSCEQNLNHDAMYWYRQDPGQGLRLIYYSQIVNDFQKGDIAEGYSVSREKKESFPLTVTSAQKNPTAFYLCASSPGQSTDTQYFGPGTRLTVL.

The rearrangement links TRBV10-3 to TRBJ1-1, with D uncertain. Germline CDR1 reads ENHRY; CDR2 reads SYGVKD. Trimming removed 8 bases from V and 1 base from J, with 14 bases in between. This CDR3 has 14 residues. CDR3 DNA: TGTGCCATCTCCCGAGGGTTCACGAACACTGAAGCTTTCTTT. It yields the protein CAISRGFTNTEAFF.

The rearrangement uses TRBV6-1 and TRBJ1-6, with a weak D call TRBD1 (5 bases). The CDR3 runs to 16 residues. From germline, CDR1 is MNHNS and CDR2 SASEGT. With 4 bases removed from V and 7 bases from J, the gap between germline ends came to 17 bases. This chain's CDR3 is CASSAGPTTVNSPLHF. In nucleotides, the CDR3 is TGTGCCAGCAGTGCAGGGCCTACCACAGTAAATTCACCCCTCCACTTT.

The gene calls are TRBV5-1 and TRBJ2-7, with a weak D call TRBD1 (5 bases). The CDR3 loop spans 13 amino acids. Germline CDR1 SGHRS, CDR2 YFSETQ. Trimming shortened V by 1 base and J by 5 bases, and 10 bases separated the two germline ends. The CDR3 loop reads CASSLNGQHEQYF. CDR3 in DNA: TGCGCCAGCAGCTTGAACGGACAACACGAGCAGTACTTC.

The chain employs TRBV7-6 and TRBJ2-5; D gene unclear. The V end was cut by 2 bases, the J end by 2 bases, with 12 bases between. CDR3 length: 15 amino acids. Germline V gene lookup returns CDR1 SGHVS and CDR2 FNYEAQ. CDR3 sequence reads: CASSLLAEIQETQYF. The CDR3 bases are TGTGCCAGCAGCTTATTGGCGGAAATTCAAGAGACCCAGTACTTC.

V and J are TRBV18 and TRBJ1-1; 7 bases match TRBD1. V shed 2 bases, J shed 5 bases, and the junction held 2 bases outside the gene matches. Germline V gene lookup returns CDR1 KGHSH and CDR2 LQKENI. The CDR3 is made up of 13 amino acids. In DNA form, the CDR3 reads TGTGCCAGCTCACCAAACAGGGGAACTGAAGCTTTCTTT. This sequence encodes CASSPNRGTEAFF. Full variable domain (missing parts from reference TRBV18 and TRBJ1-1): NAGVMQNPRHLVRRRGQEARLRCSPMKGHSHVYWYRQLPEEGLKFMVYLQKENIIDESGMPKERFSAEFPKEGPSILRIQQVVRGDSAAYFCASSPNRGTEAFFGQGTRLTVV.

CDR3 region: CASSQGGGLYSPLHF. The CDR3 DNA follows: TGTGCCAGCAGTCAAGGGGGGGGATTGTATTCACCCCTCCACTTT. The chain employs TRBV2 and TRBJ1-6; maybe TRBD1 (6 bases). Trimming removed 5 bases from V and 8 bases from J, with 16 bases in between. Germline assignment: CDR1 SNHLY and CDR2 FYNNEI. The CDR3 is 15 amino acids.

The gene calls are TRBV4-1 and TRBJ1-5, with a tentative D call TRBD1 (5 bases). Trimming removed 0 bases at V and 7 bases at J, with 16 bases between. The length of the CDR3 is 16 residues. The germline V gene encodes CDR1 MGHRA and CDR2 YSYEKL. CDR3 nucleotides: TGCGCCAGCAGCCAAGAGGGGGGGACGAAAGACCAGCCCCAGCATTTT. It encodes CASSQEGGTKDQPQHF.

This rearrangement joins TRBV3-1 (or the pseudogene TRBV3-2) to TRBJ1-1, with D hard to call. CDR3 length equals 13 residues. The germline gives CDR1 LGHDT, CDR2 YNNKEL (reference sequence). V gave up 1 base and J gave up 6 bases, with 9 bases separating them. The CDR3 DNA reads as TGTGCCAGCAGCCAAGGAGGTTTCGCTGAAGCTTTCTTT. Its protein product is CASSQGGFAEAFF.

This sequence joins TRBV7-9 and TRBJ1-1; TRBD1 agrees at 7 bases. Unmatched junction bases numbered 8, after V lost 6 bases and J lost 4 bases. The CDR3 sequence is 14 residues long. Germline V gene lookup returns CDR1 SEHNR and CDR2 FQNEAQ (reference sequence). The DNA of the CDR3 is TGTGCCAGCAGACCGACAGGGTTGGGCACTGAAGCTTTCTTT. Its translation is CASRPTGLGTEAFF. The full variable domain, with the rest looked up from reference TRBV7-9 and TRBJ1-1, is DTGVSQNPRHKITKRGQNVTFRCDPISEHNRLYWYRQTLGQGPEFLTYFQNEAQLEKSRLLSDRFSAERPKGSFSTLEIQRTEQGDSAMYLCASRPTGLGTEAFFGQGTRLTVV.